This TCR beta chain was sequenced during a study of CD8 T cells in Susac syndrome. The V gene's germline CDR1 is PRHDT and CDR2 FYEKMQ (reference sequence). The CDR3 loop spans 13 amino acids. V lost 5 bases and J lost 4, with 9 bases in between. Random hexamers were used to reverse transcribe about 0.5 to 1 ug of RNA. The CDR3 of TCR beta was amplified by immunoSEQ multiplex PCR across 54 Vbeta and 13 Jbeta. Via MiXCR, TCRdb re-called the immunoSEQ multiplex PCR reads, giving one row per CDR3 protein. The sample lists around 280,000 distinct CDR3 sequences, around 84% occurring once. The authors carried out high-throughput sequencing of TCR beta. They applied it to CD8+ and CD4+ T cells obtained from blood. The multiple sclerosis controls were treatment-naive patients, and their relapsing-remitting disease was stable or active.

This chain connects TRBV13 to TRBJ2-1, with D tentatively TRBD2 (5 bases). The sample comprised CD8+ T cells from PBMCs. This clonotype was obtained from a human donor with multiple sclerosis. CDR3 coding DNA: TGTGCCAGCAGCGTAGAGCGGTACAATGAGCAGTTCTTC. Amino acids: CASSVERYNEQFF.